This entry describes one TCR beta chain. The antigen remains unidentified. One entry per CDR3 protein, called by TCRdb with MiXCR from the reads. This sample has a few hundred thousand distinct CDR3 sequences, with 35% to 50% found just once. This specimen comes from a study of T cell repertoires in cytomegalovirus infection. Study-level background: Selected CMV epitopes included recently identified HLA-C-restricted ones as well as well-studied HLA-B-restricted ones.

General study results and limits: CMV-specific TCR beta clonotypes restricted by HLA-C were the ones dominating the ex vivo response.

Germline V gene lookup returns CDR1 MNHEY and CDR2 SVGEGT. V was cut by 5 bases and J by 1 base, with 17 bases left in between. The CDR3 loop spans 16 amino acids. The chain couples TRBV6-2 or TRBV6-3 to TRBJ1-1; no definite D call. Sequencing used cultured PBMCs, obtained from culture after CMV antigen stimulation. This receptor was obtained from a human donor in good health (CMV status not recorded). Some clones in this sample may be carry-over from other donors' samples. The CDR3 reads CASSPTPWRSNTEAFF. CDR3 nucleotides: TGTGCCAGCAGTCCCACTCCTTGGAGATCGAACACTGAAGCTTTCTTT.